This T cell receptor beta chain appears in the sequencing data of a study of vaccination and CD4 T cells after COVID-19. CD4+ T cells that had been cultured provided DNA sequenced with the Oncomine TCR Beta short-read assay. Cultured CD4+ T cells were the source of extracted genomic DNA. TCRdb reprocessed the PCR reads via MiXCR and lists one record per CDR3 protein. The table records 15,000 or so distinct CDR3 sequences, under 60% of them present only once. Stated treatment: roughly 10-day PBMC culture with coronavirus spike peptide pools or control peptides (ViraFEST assay). ViraFEST grew antigen-specific T cells using peptide pools, then sequenced TCRs. CDR3 length equals 16 residues. Trimming cost V 8 bases and J 6 bases, with 23 bases left between them. The V gene's germline CDR1 is MNHNS and CDR2 SASEGT. Notes on this clonotype: Its specificity is not known.

This TCR came from a human donor with COVID-19. The chain carries TRBV6-1 and TRBJ2-1, with D perhaps TRBD1 (5 bases). This material consisted of cultured CD4+ T cells from blood, taken after SARS-CoV-2 vaccination. As DNA, the CDR3 is TGTGCCAGCGGAAGAAAGGGGATTCCGGTCACCAATGAGCAGTTCTTC. This codes for CASGRKGIPVTNEQFF.